Sequencing of this T cell receptor (beta chain) was carried out in a study of cytomegalovirus exposure and HLA in healthy donors. Across the whole study: Among the approximately 370 donors who were genotyped, roughly 85% fell in the genetic ancestry cluster that is associated with self-reported Caucasian donors.

V lost 2 bases, J lost 4 bases, and 6 bases stayed unmatched. Germline V gives CDR1 ENHRY, CDR2 SYGVKD. The CDR3 length is 15 residues. Both 60 Vbeta primers and 13 Jbeta primers went into the PCR. TCRdb's copy holds only in-frame clones and misses some; the assay was immunoSEQ multiplex PCR. This repertoire includes 65,000 to 80,000 clones. The chain couples TRBV10-3 to TRBJ2-7; 9 nucleotides align to TRBD1. The sequence was obtained from a man aged 25 to 40 in good health and CMV-seronegative. The sequenced material came from PBMCs. The CDR3 sequence: CAISEATGGRYEQYF. The CDR3 DNA is TGTGCCATCAGTGAGGCGACAGGGGGAAGGTACGAGCAGTACTTC.